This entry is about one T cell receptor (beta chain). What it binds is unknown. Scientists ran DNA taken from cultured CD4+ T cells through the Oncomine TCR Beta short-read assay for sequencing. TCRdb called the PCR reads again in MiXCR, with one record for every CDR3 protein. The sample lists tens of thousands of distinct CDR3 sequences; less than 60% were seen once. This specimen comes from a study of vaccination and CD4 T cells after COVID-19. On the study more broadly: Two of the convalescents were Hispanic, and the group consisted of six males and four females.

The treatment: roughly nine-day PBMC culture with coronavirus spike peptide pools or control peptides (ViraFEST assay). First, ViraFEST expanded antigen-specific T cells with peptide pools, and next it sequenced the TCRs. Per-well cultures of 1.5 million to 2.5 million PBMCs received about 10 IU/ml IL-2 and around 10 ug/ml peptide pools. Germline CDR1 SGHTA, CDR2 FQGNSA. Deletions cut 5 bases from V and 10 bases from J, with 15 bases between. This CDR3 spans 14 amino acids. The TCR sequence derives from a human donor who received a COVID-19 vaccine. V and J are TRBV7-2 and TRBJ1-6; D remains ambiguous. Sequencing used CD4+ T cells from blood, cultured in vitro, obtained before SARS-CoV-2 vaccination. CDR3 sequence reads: CASSPGGRWSPLHF. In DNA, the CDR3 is TGTGCCAGCAGCCCGGGTGGACGGTGGTCACCCCTCCACTTT.